One T cell receptor (beta chain) is described in this entry. This clone appeared once. Its antigen is still unknown. Base qualities were left out, and no much larger clone turns up one base away. In light of the paper, this sample's time point label describes: pretreatment peripheral blood. A total of around 30 patients with locally advanced or metastatic urothelial carcinoma, treated at Memorial Sloan Kettering on a trial protocol, made up the cohort. Peripheral blood mononuclear cells were collected pretreatment and during treatment, with between 1 and 8 total time points per patient. The Qiagen DNeasy Blood extraction kit was used to purify genomic DNA from total PBMCs and from tumor samples. Collected pretreatment and during treatment, PBMCs were isolated and stored as previously described. The CDR3 spans 15 residues, from the cysteine through the phenylalanine. The entry retains the CDR3 DNA only, 45 bases that are in frame from base 1. Trimming leaves V shorter by 4 bases and J shorter by 4 bases, with the junction holding 6 bases beyond the gene matches. From the germline V gene, CDR1 is MNHNS and CDR2 is SASEGT.

This sample was taken from a study of PD-L1 blockade in urothelial cancer (dated by TCRdb to the late 2010s). Notes on the research overall: Therapy was started in the mid-2010s for all patients, and atezolizumab 1,200 mg was administered intravenously every 3 weeks. About 90% of the roughly 29 patients were males with bladder-origin urothelial cancer, and about 60% of the 29 reported a prior smoking history. Patients had an ECOG performance status of 0 or 1 and had received between 0 and 3 prior chemotherapy regimens. Blood samples were analyzed at two time points: 3 weeks after treatment start (second dose) and 6 weeks after treatment start. Blood samples gave median yields of roughly 150,000 T cells and 83,000 or so unique TCRs, along with a median clonality of about 0.084. An exploratory multi-omic analysis was conducted of the somatic, immune and clinical correlates of response to PD-L1 blockade with atezolizumab in urothelial cancer. Pretreatment tumor samples, along with matched peripheral blood collected serially before and after atezolizumab treatment, underwent TCR sequencing. Durable clinical benefit was defined as a progression-free survival longer than 6 months, and TCR features were additionally tested against progression-free survival and overall survival. In the same patients, whole exome sequencing and RNA sequencing of pretreatment tumors were performed in addition to TCR sequencing. Durable clinical benefit was achieved by nine patients and was not achieved by 20 patients. Pretreatment blood TCR-seq was available for twenty-nine patients, at least one posttreatment blood collection was obtained for about 24 patients, and tumor TCR-seq was available for about 24 patients.

To estimate absolute template abundance from read counts, synthetic TCR analog templates were spiked into each PCR. TCRbeta CDR3 regions were amplified from genomic DNA with bias-controlled V and J gene primers using the immunoSEQ assay. Sequencing of rearranged TCRbeta segments was done at approximately 20X coverage. Per the authors' processing: Clustering was used to correct sequencing errors, and CDR3s were annotated against IMGT to assign V, D and J genes. Downstream analyses used only productive TCRbeta rearrangements and left out out-of-frame or stop-codon sequences. To compute clonality, Shannon entropy was normalized by the log of the number of unique productive sequences and then subtracted from one. Fisher's exact test with Benjamini-Hochberg correction, at a threshold of adjusted p below 0.01, was used to find clones that differed between time points or between blood and tumor. In TCRdb, the immuneACCESS table is reduced to in-frame sequences with V and J assigned. These tables do not hold every clone; where another copy was compared, an unresolved V gene accounts for under half, and the others remain unexplained. That table supplies the V and J calls and clone size; D and trimming were determined from the DNA. A total of some 71,000 clones appear in this sample, 70% to 90% of them only once. The ten largest clones add up to about 6.2% of the sample.

Paper-wide results and their limitations: A pretreatment peripheral blood TCR clonality below the median was linked to improved progression-free and overall survival. At 3 weeks after the start of treatment, tumor-associated TCR clones in peripheral blood had expanded more in patients with durable benefit (n ≈ 20, p = 0.022). Because of the small sample size (n ≈ 29) and the many exploratory analyses performed, the results are intended to be regarded as hypothesis-generating.

The sequencing used PBMCs, collected around atezolizumab (anti-PD-L1) treatment. The chain was built from TRBV6-1 and TRBJ1-4, and 7 junctional nucleotides match TRBD1. The sequence was collected from a man between 35 and 55 years old with urothelial cancer. The CDR3 protein sequence reads: CASSGEGAVNEKLFF. The nucleotide sequence reads TGTGCCAGCAGTGGCGAGGGGGCCGTTAATGAAAAACTGTTTTTT.